The TCR beta chain under discussion was sequenced for a study of response to subunit inactivated influenza vaccine. General observations from the study: Authors suggested seasonal influenza vaccinations each recruit few new T cells.

TCRdb redid the calling of the RT-PCR reads with MiXCR, one entry per CDR3 protein. The sample records roughly 700,000 distinct CDR3 sequences, 14% being singletons. Trimming removed 5 bases at V and 3 bases at J, with 13 bases between. This CDR3 contains 14 residues. Germline-derived CDR1 and CDR2 are SNHLY and FYNNEI. This clonotype was counted many times. No antigen is known for it. This sequence was found in a man in his fifties or sixties who received an inactivated influenza vaccine. The chain uses TRBV2 and TRBJ1-2, with D possibly TRBD1 on 6 matching bases. The input for sequencing was PBMCs from blood, taken 14 to 15 days before vaccination. The CDR3: CASSKTGIYYGYTF. In nucleotides, the CDR3 is TGTGCCAGCAGTAAAACAGGGATTTACTATGGCTACACCTTC. Complete variable domain (other parts from reference TRBV2 and TRBJ1-2): EPEVTQTPSHQVTQMGQEVILRCVPISNHLYFYWYRQILGQKVEFLVSFYNNEISEKSEIFDDQFSVERPDGSNFTLKIRSTKLEDSAMYFCASSKTGIYYGYTFGSGTRLTVV.